This is a list of T cell receptor beta chains from one sample in a study of Ad26.COV2.S vaccination and SARS-CoV-2 variants. The method was immunoSEQ multiplex PCR; TCRdb's version includes in-frame clones alone and lacks a portion of them. The table has 350,000 to 500,000 clones, about nine tenths seen once; the top ten hold roughly 3.9%. The sample consisted of peripheral blood, taken in a trial of Ad26.COV2.S vaccine versus placebo. These receptors all come from a person aged 18-60 years who received the Ad26.COV2.S COVID-19 vaccine or a placebo. The CDR3 runs from the conserved cysteine through the conserved F or W. Each record gives: CDR3 length, clone size, V gene, J gene, D gene, CDR3 DNA, CDR3 protein. The D gene is left open where the match is weak. The size field is filled for only some rows; it gives once, few, many or a size class.

>15|NA|TRBV9|TRBJ2-7|TRBD2
TGTGCCAGCAGCGTAGTAGCGGGAGGGCCGGGAGAGCAGTACTTC
CASSVVAGGPGEQYF
>17|once|TRBV5-1|TRBJ2-5|NA
TGCGCCAGCAGCTTGGCGTACCAGGGCAGGGCCCAAGAGACCCAGTACTTC
CASSLAYQGRAQETQYF
>12|NA|TRBV3-1/TRBV3-2|TRBJ2-1|TRBD2
TGTGCCAGCAGACCAGAGCGGGGGGAGCAGTTCTTC
CASRPERGEQFF
>14|once|TRBV9|TRBJ2-7|TRBD1
TGTGCCAGCAGCCCGGGACAGGGGGCCTACGAGCAGTACTTC
CASSPGQGAYEQYF
>18|NA|TRBV15|TRBJ2-1|NA
TGTGCCACCAGCAGAGATTTAGGGGGGATCCCCTTCCCGAATGAGCAGTTCTTC
CATSRDLGGIPFPNEQFF
>16|NA|TRBV28|TRBJ2-7|NA
TGTGCCAGCAGTTTTTCGCTTAGGCGATACTCCTACGAGCAGTACTTC
CASSFSLRRYSYEQYF
>15|NA|TRBV4-1|TRBJ1-1|NA
TGCGCCAGCAGCCAAGGGCGGGGTTGGGGCACTGAAGCTTTCTTT
CASSQGRGWGTEAFF
>15|NA|TRBV18|TRBJ2-1|TRBD2
TGTGCCAGCTCACCGGGACTAGCGGGGGGCAATGAGCAGTTCTTC
CASSPGLAGGNEQFF
>15|NA|TRBV15|TRBJ1-5|NA
TGTGCCACCAGCAGAGTGGGGCTTAGCAATCAGCCCCAGCATTTT
CATSRVGLSNQPQHF
>15|NA|TRBV7-9|TRBJ2-3|NA
TGTGCCAGCAGCGGATTAAGCGGGTTCACAGATACGCAGTATTTT
CASSGLSGFTDTQYF
>20|NA|TRBV4-1|TRBJ2-2|TRBD2
TGCGCCAGCAGCCAACCCGGACTAGCGGGAGGGCCTTCTGTAGCCGGGGAGCTGTTTTTT
CASSQPGLAGGPSVAGELFF
>15|NA|TRBV7-9|TRBJ2-2|NA
TGTGCCAGCAGCTTAGGCTTACAGGACACCGGGGAGCTGTTTTTT
CASSLGLQDTGELFF
>13|NA|TRBV28|TRBJ2-7|NA
TGTGCCAGCGGGGGGTTGACAGGGTTCGAGCAGTACTTC
CASGGLTGFEQYF
>13|NA|TRBV5-1|TRBJ2-5|NA
TGCGCCAGCAGCTTAGGGACCCAAGAGACCCAGTACTTC
CASSLGTQETQYF
>12|NA|TRBV29-1|TRBJ1-2|NA
TGCAGCGTTGAAGGGACGGACTATGGCTACACCTTC
CSVEGTDYGYTF
>14|once|TRBV15|TRBJ1-1|NA
TGTGCCACCAGCAGAGAAATGTCTAACACTGAAGCTTTCTTT
CATSREMSNTEAFF
>13|NA|TRBV28|TRBJ2-7|NA
TGTGCCAGCAGTTTAGGGCTGCGCTACGAGCAGTACTTC
CASSLGLRYEQYF
>15|NA|TRBV2|TRBJ1-5|TRBD1
TGTGCCAGCAGTGAAGAGGCAGGGGGCTATCAGCCCCAGCATTTT
CASSEEAGGYQPQHF
>15|few|TRBV27|TRBJ2-7|TRBD1
TGTGCCAGCAGTAAACCGGGACAGGGGGCACGGGAGCAGTACTTC
CASSKPGQGAREQYF
>16|NA|TRBV11-2|TRBJ2-7|NA
TGTGCCAGCAGCGAAATTGGGACCGATTCTTCCTACGAGCAGTACTTC
CASSEIGTDSSYEQYF
>14|NA|TRBV5-1|TRBJ2-3|NA
TGCGCCAGCAGCTTGGGTGGGAGCGGCGATACGCAGTATTTT
CASSLGGSGDTQYF
>13|NA|TRBV20-1|TRBJ2-3|NA
TGCAGTGCTAGTTTGTTAGGCCCAGATACGCAGTATTTT
CSASLLGPDTQYF
>16|NA|TRBV9|TRBJ2-3|NA
TGTGCCAGCAGCCCTACCTCGGGAGCTAGCACAGATACGCAGTATTTT
CASSPTSGASTDTQYF
>14|NA|TRBV4-2|TRBJ1-5|NA
TGTGCCAGCAGCCAAGATGGGTTCGGTAGGGCCCAGCATTTT
CASSQDGFGRAQHF